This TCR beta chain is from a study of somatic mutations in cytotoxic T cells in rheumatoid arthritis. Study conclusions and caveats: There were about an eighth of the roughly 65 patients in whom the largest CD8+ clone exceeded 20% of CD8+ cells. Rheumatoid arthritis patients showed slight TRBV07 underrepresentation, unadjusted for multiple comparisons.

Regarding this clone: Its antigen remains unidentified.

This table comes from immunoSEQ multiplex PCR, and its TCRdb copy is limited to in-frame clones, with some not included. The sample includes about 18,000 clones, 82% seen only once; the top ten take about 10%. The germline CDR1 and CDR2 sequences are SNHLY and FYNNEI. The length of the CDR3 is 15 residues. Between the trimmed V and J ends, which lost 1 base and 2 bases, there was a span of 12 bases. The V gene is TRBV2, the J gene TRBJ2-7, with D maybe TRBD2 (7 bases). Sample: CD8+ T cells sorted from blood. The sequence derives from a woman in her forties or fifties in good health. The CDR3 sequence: CASSEEAGATYEQYF. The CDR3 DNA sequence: TGTGCCAGCAGTGAAGAGGCGGGGGCGACCTACGAGCAGTACTTC. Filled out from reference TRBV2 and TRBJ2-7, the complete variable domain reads EPEVTQTPSHQVTQMGQEVILRCVPISNHLYFYWYRQILGQKVEFLVSFYNNEISEKSEIFDDQFSVERPDGSNFTLKIRSTKLEDSAMYFCASSEEAGATYEQYFGPGTRLTVT.